The rows below give T cell receptor beta chains drawn from one sample of a study of blood T cell repertoires in COVID-19. Data came from immunoSEQ multiplex PCR; TCRdb stores just in-frame clones and leaves some out. In the table there are roughly 8,500 clones, around 80% of which are singletons. Sequenced: peripheral blood. These receptors all stem from a man between 65 and 79 years old with active COVID-19. The CDR3 runs from the conserved cysteine through the conserved F or W. The order of the fields is V gene, J gene, clone size, D gene, CDR3 DNA, CDR3 protein. D genes are given only for firm matches. Rows give clone size only sometimes, using once, few, many, or a class for an expanded clone.

TRBV6-5	TRBJ2-2	-	-	TGTGCCAGCCAAACTAGCCGGAACACCGGGGAGCTGTTTTTT	CASQTSRNTGELFF
TRBV28	TRBJ1-3	-	TRBD1	TGTGCCAGCAGTTTCTCGGGACAGGGGTTCGGAAACACCATATATTTT	CASSFSGQGFGNTIYF
TRBV12-3/TRBV12-4	TRBJ2-3	few	TRBD2	TGTGCCAGCAGGGCGGGAGGGGGAGATACGCAGTATTTT	CASRAGGGDTQYF
TRBV7-9	TRBJ1-5	-	-	TGTGCCAGGACGGAGAGGCCGTCAGGGAATCAGCCCCAGCATTTT	CARTERPSGNQPQHF
TRBV6-6	TRBJ2-7	-	-	TGTGCCAGCAGTTACCCCCCCTTCCCCGATTTCAGGGAGCAGTACTTC	CASSYPPFPDFREQYF
TRBV5-1	TRBJ2-2	-	-	TGCGCCAGCAGCATGACACCGGTGAACACCGGGGAGCTGTTTTTT	CASSMTPVNTGELFF
TRBV11-3	TRBJ2-1	-	-	TGTGCCAGCAGCTTAACGGGAGAAAACAATGAGCAGTTCTTC	CASSLTGENNEQFF
TRBV29-1	TRBJ1-5	-	-	TGCAGCGTTGAAGAGGTGCGGGGTCAGCCCCAGCATTTT	CSVEEVRGQPQHF
TRBV5-1	TRBJ1-2	-	TRBD1	TGCGCCAGCAGCTTGGAGGCAGGGGGCGAGGGCTACACCTTC	CASSLEAGGEGYTF
TRBV6-5	TRBJ1-1	-	-	TGTGCCAGCAGCCCGCTGGACAGTGAAGCTTTCTTT	CASSPLDSEAFF
TRBV30	TRBJ2-7	-	-	TGTGCCTGGAGTGTAGCGCGACAGTATTCCTACGAGCAGTACTTC	CAWSVARQYSYEQYF
TRBV28	TRBJ1-2	few	-	TGTGCCAGCAGCCTGGGGACTGGTGGCTACACCTTC	CASSLGTGGYTF
TRBV4-2	TRBJ2-7	-	-	TGTGCCAGCAGCCGGACCAGGACTATGGCCGGATCTTCCTACGAGCAGTACTTC	CASSRTRTMAGSSYEQYF
TRBV7-2	TRBJ2-7	-	-	TGTGCCAGCAGCTTAGGGACTTCGTCTGCCGAGCAGTACTTC	CASSLGTSSAEQYF
TRBV3-1/TRBV3-2	TRBJ2-1	-	TRBD2	TGTGCCAGCAGCCGGACTAGCGGGAGCAATGAGCAGTTCTTC	CASSRTSGSNEQFF
TRBV13	TRBJ2-7	-	TRBD1	TGTGCCAGCAGCTCTGTGGGGACAGGGGCCAGCAACGAGCAGTACTTC	CASSSVGTGASNEQYF
TRBV5-1	TRBJ2-7	-	TRBD2	TGCGCCAGCAGCTCCCGGGGGGTCCCGGCCGAGCAGTACTTC	CASSSRGVPAEQYF
TRBV7-9	TRBJ2-2	few	-	TGTGCCAGCAGCTTCCGGGACTTCAACACCGGGGAGCTGTTTTTT	CASSFRDFNTGELFF
TRBV5-1	TRBJ2-1	-	TRBD1	TGCGCCAGCAGCTGGGACAGGGTCGATGAGCAGTTCTTC	CASSWDRVDEQFF
TRBV5-6	TRBJ1-2	-	-	TGTGCCAGCAGACTTGGAGCCTATGGCTACACCTTC	CASRLGAYGYTF
TRBV28	TRBJ1-5	-	TRBD1	TGTGCCAGCAGTTCCTCGACAGGGGGCCGCAATCAGCCCCAGCATTTT	CASSSSTGGRNQPQHF
TRBV5-5	TRBJ1-5	-	TRBD1	TGTGCCAGCAGCTTGGGTGACAGGGGTAGTAATCAGCCCCAGCATTTT	CASSLGDRGSNQPQHF
TRBV5-8	TRBJ1-2	-	TRBD1	TGTGCCAGCAGCTTGATAAGGGGGCAAGGCTACACCTTC	CASSLIRGQGYTF
TRBV5-6	TRBJ1-1	few	TRBD1	TGTGCCAGCAGCTTTCGGACAGGGGGAGCTTTCTTT	CASSFRTGGAFF
TRBV19	TRBJ2-7	-	-	TGTGCCAGTAGTATAGATCTTTCGGGATTGGGAGAGCAGTACTTC	CASSIDLSGLGEQYF
TRBV6-5	TRBJ2-7	-	-	TGTGCCAGCAGGGCGGGCGGGACGTCCTACGAGCAGTACTTC	CASRAGGTSYEQYF
TRBV30	TRBJ2-7	-	TRBD1	TGTGCCTGGAGTGTACAAAGATTCCGTGGGAGACTGACACAGGGGCACGAGCAGTACTTC	CAWSVQRFRGRLTQGHEQYF
TRBV5-4	TRBJ1-6	once	-	TGTGCCAGCAGCTTGGGAGTCGGGAGCTCCTATAATTCACCCCTCCACTTT	CASSLGVGSSYNSPLHF
TRBV9	TRBJ2-1	-	TRBD1	TGTGCCAGCAGCGTGGGGCAGGGGGCGCCCAATGAGCAGTTCTTC	CASSVGQGAPNEQFF
TRBV5-4	TRBJ1-2	-	TRBD1	TGTGCCAGCAGCTTACAGGGGAGGGGCTACACCTTC	CASSLQGRGYTF
TRBV30	TRBJ1-2	few	-	TGTGCCTGGAGTGAAGGGTCCAGGGCCTATGGCTACACCTTC	CAWSEGSRAYGYTF
TRBV5-1	TRBJ2-1	-	TRBD2	TGCGCCAGCAGCCCGGGAGGAGGGCCATGGAATGAGCAGTTCTTC	CASSPGGGPWNEQFF
TRBV4-1	TRBJ2-2	-	TRBD2	TGCGCCAGCAGCCAACGGGGACTAGCGGGAGGGCCGGGTACCGGGGAGCTGTTTTTT	CASSQRGLAGGPGTGELFF
TRBV13	TRBJ2-5	-	TRBD2	TGTGCCAGCAGCTCCGGGACTAGCGGGAAAGAGACCCAGTACTTC	CASSSGTSGKETQYF
TRBV4-1	TRBJ1-6	-	TRBD1	TGCGCCAGCAGCGAGCCCCGACAGGGGGCTTCACCCCTCCACTTT	CASSEPRQGASPLHF
TRBV3-1/TRBV3-2	TRBJ2-3	-	TRBD2	TGTGCCAGCAGCCTTAGCGGGGGCACAGATACGCAGTATTTT	CASSLSGGTDTQYF
TRBV5-4	TRBJ2-3	once	TRBD2	TGTGCCAGCAGCTCTGGACTAGCGGGAGGTGGAGATACGCAGTATTTT	CASSSGLAGGGDTQYF
TRBV9	TRBJ2-7	-	TRBD1	TGTGCCAGCAGCCCATCCGGGACAGGGGATTACGAGCAGTACTTC	CASSPSGTGDYEQYF
TRBV7-8	TRBJ2-7	-	-	TGTGCCTGCCCGGGGAACAACTCCTACGAGCAGTACTTC	CACPGNNSYEQYF
TRBV7-3	TRBJ2-7	-	TRBD1	TGTGCCAGCAGCTTGGGGAACAGGGGGCCCTACGAGCAGTACTTC	CASSLGNRGPYEQYF
TRBV5-1	TRBJ2-3	-	-	TGCGCCAGCAGCCCGGTTACTAGCACAGATACGCAGTATTTT	CASSPVTSTDTQYF
TRBV5-1	TRBJ2-5	once	-	TGCGCCAGCAGCTTGGGCCAGCGGGAAGAGACCCAGTACTTC	CASSLGQREETQYF
TRBV21-1	TRBJ2-5	-	-	TGTGCCAGCAGCAATTTCAAGGGACAGCGCCAAGAGACCCAGTACTTC	CASSNFKGQRQETQYF